This T cell receptor beta chain is drawn from a study of blood T cell repertoires in COVID-19. Study background: T cells, B-cell-depleted T cells, or PBMCs provided the cDNA or gDNA that served as material.

Per the original data handling: From reference gene primer amplification, estimates of nucleated cell counts were derived. Some clones are missing from TCRdb's copy, which holds only in-frame ones; the method was immunoSEQ multiplex PCR. Clone size and V and J calls were adopted from that table, with D and trimming inferred from the DNA. The table lists about 250,000 clones, 85% of them singletons. Participants were aged about 18 to 100 years from approximately 25 US areas. Cohorts were based on clinical histories the participants reported. V trimming: 5 bases; J trimming: 6 bases; junction bases outside the gene matches: 1. CDR3 length: 12 residues. The germline gives CDR1 SGHTA, CDR2 FQGNSA.

The V gene is TRBV7-2, the J gene TRBJ1-5; 7 bases match TRBD1. Sequences were obtained from PBMCs or T cells enriched from blood (not recorded which). The TCR was taken from a woman between 45 and 65 years old with acute COVID-19. CDR3: CASSQGVQPQHF. The CDR3 DNA follows: TGTGCCAGCAGCCAGGGGGTTCAGCCCCAGCATTTT.